A selection of T cell receptor beta chains follows, all from one sample in a study of T cell changes during pregnancy in multiple sclerosis. The data were produced by immunoSEQ multiplex PCR, yet TCRdb's version contains in-frame clones alone and is incomplete. The sample includes tens of thousands of clones, approximately 92% of them seen just once. The sample was CD8+ T cells from peripheral blood mononuclear cells, taken after pregnancy. The origin of the receptors is a female donor with multiple sclerosis, enrolled in a pregnancy study. Both conserved end residues are part of each CDR3. The order of the fields is V gene, D gene, J gene, clone size, CDR3 DNA, CDR3 protein. A D gene is named only where the DNA matches it firmly. A clone size is listed for some rows: how often the clone was seen (once, few, many), or a class if it is expanded.

V gene: TRBV6-4; D gene: TRBD2; J gene: TRBJ2-1; clone size: NA; CDR3 DNA: TGTGCCAGCAGTCCTGAGGCTAGCGGGAGCTCTGAGCAGTTCTTC; CDR3 protein: CASSPEASGSSEQFF
V gene: TRBV25-1; D gene: NA; J gene: TRBJ2-1; clone size: NA; CDR3 DNA: TGTGCCAGCAGTGAGTTGGGAGCGGCTCCAGATGAGCAGTTCTTC; CDR3 protein: CASSELGAAPDEQFF
V gene: TRBV10-3; D gene: TRBD1; J gene: TRBJ1-1; clone size: NA; CDR3 DNA: TGTGCCATCAGTGAGAGGGGGACAGGGCTGAACACTGAAGCTTTCTTT; CDR3 protein: CAISERGTGLNTEAFF
V gene: TRBV28; D gene: TRBD2; J gene: TRBJ2-5; clone size: NA; CDR3 DNA: TGTGCCAGTTGTTTAGCGGGAGGGGAAGAGACCCAGTACTTC; CDR3 protein: CASCLAGGEETQYF
V gene: TRBV6-5; D gene: NA; J gene: TRBJ1-6; clone size: NA; CDR3 DNA: TGTGCCAGCAGCCCAGTGGGGGGAATGTTGCCACCCCTCCACTTT; CDR3 protein: CASSPVGGMLPPLHF
V gene: TRBV7-3; D gene: NA; J gene: TRBJ2-1; clone size: NA; CDR3 DNA: TGTGCCAGCAGCTTTCAGGGAAAGAACAATGAGCAGTTCTTC; CDR3 protein: CASSFQGKNNEQFF
V gene: TRBV6-6; D gene: TRBD1; J gene: TRBJ2-7; clone size: NA; CDR3 DNA: TGTGCCAGCAGTTACTCAAGCGGGACAGGGGATCACGAGCAGTACTTC; CDR3 protein: CASSYSSGTGDHEQYF
V gene: TRBV5-6; D gene: TRBD1; J gene: TRBJ1-4; clone size: NA; CDR3 DNA: TGTGCCAGCAGCTTGGGAGGAGGTAGGGGGCAAGATGAAAAACTGTTTTTT; CDR3 protein: CASSLGGGRGQDEKLFF
V gene: TRBV5-5; D gene: NA; J gene: TRBJ1-3; clone size: once; CDR3 DNA: TGTGCCAGCAGTCAAAGCGCTCTTGGAAACACCATATATTTT; CDR3 protein: CASSQSALGNTIYF
V gene: TRBV19; D gene: NA; J gene: TRBJ1-1; clone size: NA; CDR3 DNA: TGTGCCAGTAACGACAGCCCGAACACTGAAGCTTTCTTT; CDR3 protein: CASNDSPNTEAFF
V gene: TRBV4-1; D gene: TRBD2; J gene: TRBJ2-1; clone size: NA; CDR3 DNA: TGCGCCAGCAGCCAGGCCTCTCTAGCGGGAGCCTACAATGAGCAGTTCTTC; CDR3 protein: CASSQASLAGAYNEQFF
V gene: TRBV27; D gene: TRBD1; J gene: TRBJ1-2; clone size: NA; CDR3 DNA: TGTGCCAGCAGCCCCGACAGGGGAGCCAACTATGGCTACACCTTC; CDR3 protein: CASSPDRGANYGYTF
V gene: TRBV10-1; D gene: TRBD2; J gene: TRBJ2-1; clone size: NA; CDR3 DNA: TGCGCCAGCAGTGAGTCGAAGGGGCTAGCGGGACCTCACAATGAGCAGTTCTTC; CDR3 protein: CASSESKGLAGPHNEQFF
V gene: TRBV9; D gene: NA; J gene: TRBJ2-3; clone size: NA; CDR3 DNA: TGTGCCAGCAGCGACGGGGGGCGAACAGATACGCAGTATTTT; CDR3 protein: CASSDGGRTDTQYF
V gene: TRBV10-3; D gene: NA; J gene: TRBJ1-2; clone size: once; CDR3 DNA: TGTGCCATCATGGGCCCGACAGGATGCACCTTC; CDR3 protein: CAIMGPTGCTF
V gene: TRBV9; D gene: TRBD2; J gene: TRBJ2-7; clone size: NA; CDR3 DNA: TGTGCCAGCAGCCCGGGACTAGCGGGAACCTACGAGCAGTACTTC; CDR3 protein: CASSPGLAGTYEQYF
V gene: TRBV28; D gene: TRBD2; J gene: TRBJ2-7; clone size: NA; CDR3 DNA: TGTGCCAGCAGTCGGGACTACCTGAACCTCTCCTACGAGCAGTACTTC; CDR3 protein: CASSRDYLNLSYEQYF
V gene: TRBV15; D gene: NA; J gene: TRBJ2-1; clone size: NA; CDR3 DNA: TGTGCCACCAGCAGAGATCGGGTCGAGCAGTTCTTC; CDR3 protein: CATSRDRVEQFF
V gene: TRBV7-9; D gene: NA; J gene: TRBJ2-5; clone size: NA; CDR3 DNA: TGTGCCAGCAGCTTAGCGCGGGCTCAAGAGACCCAGTACTTC; CDR3 protein: CASSLARAQETQYF
V gene: TRBV9; D gene: NA; J gene: TRBJ2-4; clone size: NA; CDR3 DNA: TGTGCCAGCAGCGTAGGGTCGCATCCCCAGATTGACAAAAACATTCAGTACTTC; CDR3 protein: CASSVGSHPQIDKNIQYF
V gene: TRBV11-2; D gene: TRBD2; J gene: TRBJ2-2; clone size: NA; CDR3 DNA: TGTGCCAGCAGCTTCAGTGCCGGGGGGTACACCGGGGAGCTGTTTTTT; CDR3 protein: CASSFSAGGYTGELFF
V gene: TRBV6-5; D gene: NA; J gene: TRBJ1-2; clone size: NA; CDR3 DNA: TGTGCCAGCAGTTACGCGTCAGGGGACGGCTACACCTTC; CDR3 protein: CASSYASGDGYTF
V gene: TRBV28; D gene: TRBD1; J gene: TRBJ1-5; clone size: NA; CDR3 DNA: TGTGCCAGCAGTTTTCTGAGGCTGCGTGACAGGGAAGTTCAGCCCCAGCATTTT; CDR3 protein: CASSFLRLRDREVQPQHF
V gene: TRBV4-2; D gene: TRBD1; J gene: TRBJ2-1; clone size: NA; CDR3 DNA: TGTGCCAGCAGCCCCCCCTGGGGGACAGGGGACTCGAATGAGCAGTTCTTC; CDR3 protein: CASSPPWGTGDSNEQFF
V gene: TRBV5-1; D gene: NA; J gene: TRBJ1-4; clone size: NA; CDR3 DNA: TGCGCCAGCAGCTTGAGAACAGGGGAAAAACTGTTTTTT; CDR3 protein: CASSLRTGEKLFF
V gene: TRBV15; D gene: TRBD2; J gene: TRBJ2-3; clone size: NA; CDR3 DNA: TGTGCCATAGGACTATTGAGCGGGAGTCCAGATACGCAGTATTTT; CDR3 protein: CAIGLLSGSPDTQYF
V gene: TRBV7-9; D gene: NA; J gene: TRBJ1-2; clone size: NA; CDR3 DNA: TGTGCCAGCAGCCAACCCAGGGCGGAGGGTGGCTACACCTTC; CDR3 protein: CASSQPRAEGGYTF
V gene: TRBV5-4; D gene: TRBD1; J gene: TRBJ1-2; clone size: NA; CDR3 DNA: TGTGCCAGCACCATCAGGGGGGACTATGGCTACACCTTC; CDR3 protein: CASTIRGDYGYTF
V gene: TRBV12-5; D gene: NA; J gene: TRBJ1-1; clone size: NA; CDR3 DNA: TGTGCTAGTGGTTTGTCGCACATCACTGAAGCTTTCTTT; CDR3 protein: CASGLSHITEAFF
V gene: TRBV10-1; D gene: NA; J gene: TRBJ2-7; clone size: NA; CDR3 DNA: TGCGCCAGCAGTGCCGACCTTTTGAGGGAGGACTCCTACGAGCAGTACTTC; CDR3 protein: CASSADLLREDSYEQYF
V gene: TRBV27; D gene: NA; J gene: TRBJ1-2; clone size: NA; CDR3 DNA: TGTGCCAGCAGTTTCAGTAAGAACTATGGCTACACCTTC; CDR3 protein: CASSFSKNYGYTF
V gene: TRBV2; D gene: NA; J gene: TRBJ1-1; clone size: NA; CDR3 DNA: TGTGCCAGCAGCACGACAGGATCCAACACTGAAGCTTTCTTT; CDR3 protein: CASSTTGSNTEAFF
V gene: TRBV6-5; D gene: TRBD2; J gene: TRBJ2-3; clone size: NA; CDR3 DNA: TGTGCCAGCACCCTCTCGGGACTAGCGGGGAATACGCAGTATTTT; CDR3 protein: CASTLSGLAGNTQYF
V gene: TRBV28; D gene: TRBD1; J gene: TRBJ1-5; clone size: once; CDR3 DNA: TGTGCCAGCAGTTTATTCAGGGGGCCCAATCAGCCCCAGCATTTT; CDR3 protein: CASSLFRGPNQPQHF
V gene: TRBV28; D gene: TRBD1; J gene: TRBJ2-1; clone size: NA; CDR3 DNA: TGTGCCAGCAGTTCTACGGGACAGGGGAAAGAAGCGCGCTACAATGAGCAGTTCTTC; CDR3 protein: CASSSTGQGKEARYNEQFF
V gene: TRBV7-9; D gene: NA; J gene: TRBJ2-4; clone size: NA; CDR3 DNA: TGTGCCAGCAGTCAAAACCGTACATTAGCCAAAAACATTCAGTACTTC; CDR3 protein: CASSQNRTLAKNIQYF
V gene: TRBV5-1; D gene: NA; J gene: TRBJ1-3; clone size: NA; CDR3 DNA: TGCGCCAGCAGCCTTGACAGCTACTCTGGAAACACCATATATTTT; CDR3 protein: CASSLDSYSGNTIYF
V gene: TRBV9; D gene: NA; J gene: TRBJ2-7; clone size: NA; CDR3 DNA: TGTGCCAGCAGCCCGCGTGGGGGCGTGAACGAGCAGTACTTC; CDR3 protein: CASSPRGGVNEQYF
V gene: TRBV7-9; D gene: NA; J gene: TRBJ1-1; clone size: NA; CDR3 DNA: TGTGCCAGCAGCTTGGACAGTCTCGGGGAAGCTTTCTTT; CDR3 protein: CASSLDSLGEAFF
V gene: TRBV27; D gene: NA; J gene: TRBJ2-6; clone size: once; CDR3 DNA: TGTGCCAGCAGTCCCGAGGTCTCTGGGGCCAACGTCCTGACTTTC; CDR3 protein: CASSPEVSGANVLTF
V gene: TRBV29-1; D gene: NA; J gene: TRBJ1-1; clone size: few; CDR3 DNA: TGCAGCGTTGGTAGCCATGAAGCTTTCTTT; CDR3 protein: CSVGSHEAFF
V gene: TRBV9; D gene: TRBD2; J gene: TRBJ2-7; clone size: NA; CDR3 DNA: TGTGCCAGCAGCGTAGGAGCGGGAACCTACGAGCAGTACTTC; CDR3 protein: CASSVGAGTYEQYF
V gene: TRBV4-2; D gene: TRBD1; J gene: TRBJ2-7; clone size: NA; CDR3 DNA: TGTGCCAGCAGCCAATCTGACAGGGGCTACGAGCAGTACTTC; CDR3 protein: CASSQSDRGYEQYF
V gene: TRBV30; D gene: NA; J gene: TRBJ1-1; clone size: NA; CDR3 DNA: TGTGCCTGGAGTCTTGACAGCAGCACCCACACTGAAGCTTTCTTT; CDR3 protein: CAWSLDSSTHTEAFF
V gene: TRBV2; D gene: NA; J gene: TRBJ2-1; clone size: once; CDR3 DNA: TGTGCCAGCCCCGGGGGTGGTAGCTCCTACAATGAGCAGTTCTTC; CDR3 protein: CASPGGGSSYNEQFF
V gene: TRBV12-5; D gene: TRBD1; J gene: TRBJ1-2; clone size: NA; CDR3 DNA: TGTGCTAGTGGTTTGGAAGGACAGGGAGCCTATGGCTACACCTTC; CDR3 protein: CASGLEGQGAYGYTF
V gene: TRBV6-5; D gene: TRBD1; J gene: TRBJ1-1; clone size: NA; CDR3 DNA: TGTGCCAGCCAGACAAGTAGACAGGGTGAAGCTTTCTTT; CDR3 protein: CASQTSRQGEAFF
V gene: TRBV5-1; D gene: NA; J gene: TRBJ1-1; clone size: NA; CDR3 DNA: TGCGCCAGCAGCTTGGCCGGGTTTCGTACTGAAGCTTTCTTT; CDR3 protein: CASSLAGFRTEAFF
V gene: TRBV7-9; D gene: TRBD1; J gene: TRBJ1-2; clone size: NA; CDR3 DNA: TGTGCCAGCAGCTTTTTGGACAGGGAGGGAGGCTACACCTTC; CDR3 protein: CASSFLDREGGYTF